This T cell receptor beta chain was sequenced during a study of blood T cell repertoires in COVID-19. Produced via immunoSEQ multiplex PCR; TCRdb's table is partial and in-frame only. The repertoire holds approximately 200,000 clones, with more than 70% as singletons. The sequenced material came from peripheral blood. The TCR comes from a woman aged 60-75 years with acute or convalescent COVID-19.

The CDR3 sequence: CASTEGRSSTDTQYF. Here the CDR3 DNA reads TGTGCCAGCACCGAGGGGAGGTCTAGCACAGATACGCAGTATTTT. This sequence joins TRBV28 and TRBJ2-3; weak D call: TRBD2 (6 bases). The germline V and J ends were trimmed by 7 bases and 0 bases, with 14 bases remaining between them. The germline V gene encodes CDR1 MDHEN and CDR2 SYDVKM. The CDR3 consists of 15 residues. Variable domain in full (rest from reference TRBV28 and TRBJ2-3): DVKVTQSSRYLVKRTGEKVFLECVQDMDHENMFWYRQDPGLGLRLIYFSYDVKMKEKGDIPEGYSVSREKKERFSLILESASTNQTSMYLCASTEGRSSTDTQYFGPGTRLTVL.